This TCR beta chain stems from a study of blood T cell repertoires in COVID-19. Study summary: The United States, Italy and Spain provided the acute and convalescent COVID-19 samples. Nucleic acid was either cDNA or gDNA, and it came from T cells, B-cell-depleted T cells, or PBMCs.

Germline-derived CDR1 and CDR2 are SGHTA and FQGNSA. The V gene end was trimmed by 3 bases and the J gene end by 2 bases; junction bases not matched to a gene: 9. The CDR3 spans 17 residues. Data came from immunoSEQ multiplex PCR; TCRdb stores just in-frame clones and leaves some out. The sample has approximately 170,000 clones, 86% seen once; the top ten hold 3.5% to 4.5%. The rearrangement links TRBV7-2 to TRBJ2-7, with TRBD1 matching 11 bases. The source of this sequence is a woman between 65 and 79 years old with acute or convalescent COVID-19. The specimen was peripheral blood. CDR3 nucleotides: TGTGCCAGCAGCTTCGCCGGGACAGGGGGACATGCCTACGAGCAGTACTTC. Translating gives CASSFAGTGGHAYEQYF.